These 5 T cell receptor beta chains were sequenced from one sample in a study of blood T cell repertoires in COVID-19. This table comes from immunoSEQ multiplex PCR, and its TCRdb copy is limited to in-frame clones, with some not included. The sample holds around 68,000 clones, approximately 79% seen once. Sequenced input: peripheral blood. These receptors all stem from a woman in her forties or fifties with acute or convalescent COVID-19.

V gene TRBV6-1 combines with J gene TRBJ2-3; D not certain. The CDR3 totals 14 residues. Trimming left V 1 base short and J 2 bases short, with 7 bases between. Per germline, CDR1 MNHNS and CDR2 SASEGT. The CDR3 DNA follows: TGTGCCAGCAGTGAAGGGTTAGCCACAGATACGCAGTATTTT. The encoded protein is CASSEGLATDTQYF.

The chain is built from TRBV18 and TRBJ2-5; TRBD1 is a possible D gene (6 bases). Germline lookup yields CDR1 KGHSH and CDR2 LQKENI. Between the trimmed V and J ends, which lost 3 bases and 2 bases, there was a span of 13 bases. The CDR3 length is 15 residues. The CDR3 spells CASSPGADRQETQYF. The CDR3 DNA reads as TGTGCCAGCTCACCGGGGGCCGACAGACAAGAGACCCAGTACTTC.

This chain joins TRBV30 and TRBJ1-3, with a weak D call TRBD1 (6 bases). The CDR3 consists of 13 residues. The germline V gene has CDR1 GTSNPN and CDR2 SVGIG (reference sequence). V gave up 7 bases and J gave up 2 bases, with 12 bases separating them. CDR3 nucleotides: TGTGCCTATCGGGGGGCGGCTGGAAACACCATATATTTT. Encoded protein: CAYRGAAGNTIYF.

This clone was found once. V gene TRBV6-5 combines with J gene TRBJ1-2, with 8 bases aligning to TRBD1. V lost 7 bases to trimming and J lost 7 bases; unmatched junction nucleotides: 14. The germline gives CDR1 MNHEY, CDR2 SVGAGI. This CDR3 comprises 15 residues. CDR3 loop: CASTLGQGGWGGYTF. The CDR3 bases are TGTGCCAGCACCCTCGGACAGGGAGGATGGGGTGGCTACACCTTC.

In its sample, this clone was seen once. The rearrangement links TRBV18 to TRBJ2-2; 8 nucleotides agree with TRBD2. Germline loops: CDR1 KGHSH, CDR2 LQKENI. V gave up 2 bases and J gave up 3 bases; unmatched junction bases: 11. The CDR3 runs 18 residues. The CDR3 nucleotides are TGTGCCAGCTCACCATTAGCGGGAAGGAATACGGACACCGGGGAGCTGTTTTTT. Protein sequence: CASSPLAGRNTDTGELFF.